The text below deals with one T cell receptor (beta chain). The antigen is undetermined. The data derive from a study of blood T cells in healthy people across ages. Points from the study as a whole: Changes seen in expanded clonotypes were possibly confounded by donor CMV status left unknown.

In germline, CDR1 is LGHNA, CDR2 YSLEER. The CDR3 has 17 amino acids. Roughly 9.8 milliliters of peripheral blood were drawn from each donor. Total RNA was extracted at no less than 5 micrograms per sample. For the second PCR, which ran for roughly 6 to 12 cycles, a sample-barcoded 5' primer and a J-beta primer mix were used. From the 5' RACE reads, TCRdb called clonotypes with MiXCR, one entry per CDR3 protein. The sample lists 800,000 or so distinct CDR3 sequences; about half were seen once. The clonotype comes from a man aged 80 or over in good health. The J gene is TRBJ2-1, the V gene TRBV4-3; TRBD2 agrees at 14 bases. The J call may be faulty, since TRBJ2-7 better matches the DNA end. The sample comprised blood. The CDR3 loop reads CASSTLVGTSGSHEQYF. The CDR3 nucleotides read TGCGCCAGCAGCACCCTGGTAGGGACTAGCGGGAGTCATGAGCAGTACTTC.